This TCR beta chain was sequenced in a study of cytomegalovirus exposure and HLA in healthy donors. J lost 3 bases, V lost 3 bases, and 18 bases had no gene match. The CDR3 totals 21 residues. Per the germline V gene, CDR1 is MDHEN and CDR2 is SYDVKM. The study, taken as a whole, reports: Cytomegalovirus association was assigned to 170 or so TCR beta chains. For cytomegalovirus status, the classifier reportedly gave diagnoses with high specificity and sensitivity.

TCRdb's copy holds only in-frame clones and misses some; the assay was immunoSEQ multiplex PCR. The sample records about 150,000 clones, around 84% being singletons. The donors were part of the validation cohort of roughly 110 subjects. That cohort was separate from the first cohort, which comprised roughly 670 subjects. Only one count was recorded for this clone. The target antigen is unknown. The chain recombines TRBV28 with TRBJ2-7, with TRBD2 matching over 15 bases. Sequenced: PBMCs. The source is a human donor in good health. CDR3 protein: CASSFLYNWTSGRALSYEQYF. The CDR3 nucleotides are TGTGCCAGCAGTTTTTTGTATAATTGGACTAGCGGGAGGGCCCTAAGCTACGAGCAGTACTTC. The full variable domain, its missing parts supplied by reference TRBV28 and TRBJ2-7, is DVKVTQSSRYLVKRTGEKVFLECVQDMDHENMFWYRQDPGLGLRLIYFSYDVKMKEKGDIPEGYSVSREKKERFSLILESASTNQTSMYLCASSFLYNWTSGRALSYEQYFGPGTRLTVT.